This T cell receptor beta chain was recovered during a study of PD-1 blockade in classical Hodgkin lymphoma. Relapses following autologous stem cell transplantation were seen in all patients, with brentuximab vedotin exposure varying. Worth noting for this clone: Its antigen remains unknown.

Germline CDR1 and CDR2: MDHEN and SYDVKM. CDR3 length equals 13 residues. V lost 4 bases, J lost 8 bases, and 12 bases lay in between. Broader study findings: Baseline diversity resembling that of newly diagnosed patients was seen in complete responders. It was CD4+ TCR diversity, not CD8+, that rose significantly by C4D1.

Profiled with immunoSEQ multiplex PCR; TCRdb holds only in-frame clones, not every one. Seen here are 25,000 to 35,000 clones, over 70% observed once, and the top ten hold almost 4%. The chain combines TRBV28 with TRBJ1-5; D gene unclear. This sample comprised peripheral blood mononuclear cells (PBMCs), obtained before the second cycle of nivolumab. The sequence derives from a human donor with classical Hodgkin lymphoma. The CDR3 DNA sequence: TGTGCCAGCAGTTCCGACTTGGTGGAGCCCCAGCATTTT. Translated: CASSSDLVEPQHF.